This T cell receptor beta chain was sequenced during a study of CD8+CD57+ T cells in acquired aplastic anemia. Those patients picked for sequencing had displayed CD8+CD57+ cell expansion on flow cytometry. Germline V CDR1 and CDR2: ENHRY, SYGVKD. This CDR3 comprises 12 residues. With 10 bases removed from V and 6 bases from J, the gap between germline ends came to 13 bases. The use of genomic DNA as template underpinned the TCR beta VDJ and CDR3 profiling. A single record per CDR3 protein comes from TCRdb applying MiXCR to the reads. The data contain 90,000 to 150,000 distinct CDR3 sequences, 58% of them seen just once; the ten biggest clones take up 25% to 35%. This clonotype showed up just a few times.

Sequenced sample: sorted CD4+, CD8+, or CD8+CD57+ T cells (not recorded which) from PBMCs. The V and J genes are TRBV10-3 and TRBJ2-1; D is tentatively TRBD1 or TRBD2 (5 bases each). This receptor was obtained from a human donor with aplastic anemia. The CDR3 is CATRDGFNEQFF. In DNA form, the CDR3 reads TGTGCCACCCGGGACGGCTTCAATGAGCAGTTCTTC.